The rows below give T cell receptor beta chains drawn from one sample of a study of blood T cell repertoires in COVID-19. Assay: immunoSEQ multiplex PCR; the TCRdb copy retains only in-frame clones and omits some. The sample lists under 300,000 clones, roughly 87% occurring once. The sequencing input was PBMCs or T cells enriched from blood (not recorded which). These receptors were collected from a woman aged 25 to 39 with acute COVID-19. Each CDR3 is given with its conserved first and last residue. A D gene is named only where the DNA matches it firmly. Clone size, where shown, is once, few, many, or a class for clones that have expanded.

v_gene	j_gene	d_gene	abundance	CDR3nt	CDR3aa
TRBV6-6	TRBJ1-2	NA	once	TGTGCCAGCAGTAGTTCACAGGGTGCCTATGGCTACACCTTC	CASSSSQGAYGYTF
TRBV14	TRBJ2-2	NA	NA	TGTGCCAGCAGCCACCTAGGGCAGGGGCGAAACACCGGGGAGCTGTTTTTT	CASSHLGQGRNTGELFF
TRBV11-1	TRBJ2-5	NA	NA	TGTGCCAGCAGCCCCGACTGGGGGCGGGAGACCCAGTACTTC	CASSPDWGRETQYF
TRBV18	TRBJ2-5	NA	NA	TGTGCCAGCTCACCACAGGGGCGCGGAGAGACCCAGTACTTC	CASSPQGRGETQYF
TRBV6-5	TRBJ1-1	TRBD1	NA	TGTGCCAGCAGGGCGACAGGGCTCGGCACTGAAGCTTTCTTT	CASRATGLGTEAFF
TRBV2	TRBJ2-7	NA	once	TGTGCCAGCAGTGAAGAGACATTAGGCTACGAGCAGTACTTC	CASSEETLGYEQYF
TRBV4-3	TRBJ2-1	TRBD1	NA	TGCGCCAGCAGCCAAGAGGGACAGATTCGAAATGAGCAGTTCTTC	CASSQEGQIRNEQFF
TRBV9	TRBJ1-1	NA	NA	TGTGCCAGCAGCCCCCGCGGGGTCATGAACACTGAAGCTTTCTTT	CASSPRGVMNTEAFF
TRBV3-1/TRBV3-2	TRBJ1-2	TRBD1	NA	TGTGCCAGCAGCCAAGACCTACAGGGGCGGGATGGCTACACCTTC	CASSQDLQGRDGYTF
TRBV19	TRBJ1-4	TRBD1	NA	TGTGCCGCCCAGGGGGGTCGGTTTTTT	CAAQGGRFF
TRBV19	TRBJ2-3	NA	NA	TGTGCCAGTAGTCCTCGGGACTTCGGCACAGATACGCAGTATTTT	CASSPRDFGTDTQYF
TRBV11-2	TRBJ1-1	NA	NA	TGTGCCAGCAGCTTAGAGTCTCTAGGAAGATATGAAGCTTTCTTT	CASSLESLGRYEAFF
TRBV20-1	TRBJ1-1	NA	NA	TGCAGTGCTAGACGTTCCACTGAAGCTTTCTTT	CSARRSTEAFF
TRBV27	TRBJ2-2	NA	NA	TGTGCCAGCAGTTTTAGTCAGGGTTTCGCCGGGGAGCTGTTTTTT	CASSFSQGFAGELFF
TRBV10-3	TRBJ1-4	TRBD1	NA	TGTGCCATCAGTGAGTTTGTGGGACAGGTTAATGAAAAACTGTTTTTT	CAISEFVGQVNEKLFF
TRBV7-3	TRBJ2-1	NA	NA	TGTGCCAGCAGCTTAAACAGGGTCTACAATGAGCAGTTCTTC	CASSLNRVYNEQFF
TRBV7-9	TRBJ1-1	TRBD1	NA	TGTGCCAGCAGCTTAGCTGGACAGGGGAGTATGAACACTGAAGCTTTCTTT	CASSLAGQGSMNTEAFF
TRBV28	TRBJ2-5	TRBD2	NA	TGTGCCAGCTCTTCAACTAGCGGGGGCCTATTTCAAGAGACCCAGTACTTC	CASSSTSGGLFQETQYF
TRBV13	TRBJ1-1	TRBD1	NA	TGTGCCAGCAGCCAGGGGGGCACTGAAGCTTTCTTT	CASSQGGTEAFF
TRBV12-5	TRBJ2-3	TRBD2	NA	TGTGCTAGTGGTTTGGTCCGACTAGCGGGAGTCAAATTTCGCCCAGATACGCAGTATTTT	CASGLVRLAGVKFRPDTQYF
TRBV5-1	TRBJ1-5	TRBD1	NA	TGCGCCAGCAGCTCTACGGGACAGGGAGATCAGCCCCAGCATTTT	CASSSTGQGDQPQHF
TRBV12-3/TRBV12-4	TRBJ1-1	NA	NA	TGTGCCAGCACCGAGACTGGGAACACTGAAGCTTTCTTT	CASTETGNTEAFF
TRBV2	TRBJ2-2	TRBD1	NA	TGTGCCAGCAGTGACCCGGGACAGGGTTATTCCGGGGAGCTGTTTTTT	CASSDPGQGYSGELFF
TRBV7-9	TRBJ2-1	TRBD2	NA	TGTGCCAGCGGACTAGCTTTAGCAGCGCCCTCCTACAATGAGCAGTTCTTC	CASGLALAAPSYNEQFF
TRBV2	TRBJ2-1	TRBD1	NA	TGTGCCAGCAGTGTGGACAGGAATGAGCAGTTCTTC	CASSVDRNEQFF
TRBV28	TRBJ2-7	NA	NA	TGTGCCAGCAGTTTTCCAGGGCTACTTGGGGACGAGCAGTACTTC	CASSFPGLLGDEQYF
TRBV28	TRBJ2-7	NA	many	TGTGCCAGCAGTCCAGTCTCGAACGAGCAGTACTTC	CASSPVSNEQYF
TRBV6-4	TRBJ2-1	TRBD1	many	TGTGCCAGCAGTGACGGGACAGGGGGCAATGAGCAGTTCTTC	CASSDGTGGNEQFF
TRBV18	TRBJ2-3	TRBD2	NA	TGTGCCAGCTCATCATCCTTCATAGCGGGGGACACAGATACGCAGTATTTT	CASSSSFIAGDTDTQYF
TRBV6-5	TRBJ2-7	TRBD1	NA	TGTGCCAGCAGTTACGGTAACCCAGGGGGTGCCCACGAGCAGTACTTC	CASSYGNPGGAHEQYF
TRBV7-9	TRBJ2-1	TRBD1	NA	TGTGCCAGCAGCCCAAGGGACAGGGCCTACAATGAGCAGTTCTTC	CASSPRDRAYNEQFF
TRBV4-1	TRBJ1-2	NA	NA	TGCGCCAGCAGCCTGGGAGGGGCCCTTAACTATGGCTACACCTTC	CASSLGGALNYGYTF
TRBV28	TRBJ1-1	NA	NA	TGTGCCAGCGGAGCTCAGGGCACTGAAGCTTTCTTT	CASGAQGTEAFF
TRBV11-2	TRBJ1-2	NA	NA	TGTGCCAGCAGCTTAGGTTATACAGCCCACTATGGCTACACCTTC	CASSLGYTAHYGYTF
TRBV3-1/TRBV3-2	TRBJ1-3	NA	NA	TGTGCCAGCAGCCCACTACTTCGCTCTGGAAACACCATATATTTT	CASSPLLRSGNTIYF
TRBV25-1	TRBJ2-5	NA	NA	TGTGCCAGCAGTGAATCCCCAGGAGGGGAGACCCAGTACTTC	CASSESPGGETQYF
TRBV10-3	TRBJ1-5	NA	NA	TGTGCCATCAGTGAGTCTGGCAGGGGTGTAGATCAGCCCCAGCATTTT	CAISESGRGVDQPQHF
TRBV19	TRBJ2-1	TRBD2	once	TGTGCCAGTAGTACCCGGACTAGCGGGAGGTCGAGCTCCTACAATGAGCAGTTCTTC	CASSTRTSGRSSSYNEQFF
TRBV5-1	TRBJ2-7	TRBD1	NA	TGCGCCAGCAGCTCCACCCCGGACAGGGTACACGAGCAGTACTTC	CASSSTPDRVHEQYF
TRBV28	TRBJ2-7	NA	NA	TGTGCCAGCGGGATTGGGGGGAAAGGCGACGAGCAGTACTTC	CASGIGGKGDEQYF